The 5 T cell receptor beta chains listed next were all sequenced from one sample in a study of blood T cell repertoires in COVID-19. Libraries were prepared by immunoSEQ multiplex PCR; TCRdb keeps only in-frame clonotypes and omits some of them. The top ten clones hold 3.2% of a sample with tens of thousands of clones, approximately 90% of them seen once. Sequenced material: peripheral blood. The source of these receptors is a man in his fifties with active COVID-19.

The chain combines TRBV18 with TRBJ2-3; 14 bases are a match to TRBD2. The germline CDR1 and CDR2 sequences are KGHSH and LQKENI. This CDR3 comprises 16 residues. The V gene end was trimmed by 4 bases and the J gene end by 4 bases; junction bases not matched to a gene: 4. The DNA for the CDR3 is TGTGCCAGCTCACTAGGACTAGCGGGAGGTGCAGATACGCAGTATTTT. It translates to CASSLGLAGGADTQYF. Variable domain in full (rest from reference TRBV18 and TRBJ2-3): NAGVMQNPRHLVRRRGQEARLRCSPMKGHSHVYWYRQLPEEGLKFMVYLQKENIIDESGMPKERFSAEFPKEGPSILRIQQVVRGDSAAYFCASSLGLAGGADTQYFGPGTRLTVL.

For this clone: This sample includes further DNA sequences coding for the same CDR3. The gene calls are TRBV18 and TRBJ2-7, with 10 bases matching TRBD1. J gave up 4 bases and V 3 bases, and 3 bases lay outside the gene matches. The germline V gene encodes CDR1 KGHSH and CDR2 LQKENI. The CDR3 extends over 14 amino acids. CDR3 sequence: CASSPGDRGYEQYF. CDR3 bases: TGTGCCAGCTCACCTGGGGACAGGGGTTACGAGCAGTACTTC.

The V call is TRBV4-2, the J call TRBJ2-3; TRBD2 matches at 9 bases. V shed 1 base and J 4 bases; nucleotides not matched to a gene: 3. CDR3 size: 15 residues. Germline lookup yields CDR1 LGHNA and CDR2 YNFKEQ. The CDR3 bases are TGTGCCAGCAGCCAAGGCGGGGGGGCCCCAGATACGCAGTATTTT. Its protein is CASSQGGGAPDTQYF.

This chain uses TRBV5-6 with TRBJ2-1; D is possibly TRBD1 (6 bases). The ends were cut back, 8 bases at V and 5 bases at J, with 20 bases in the middle. The CDR3 spans 15 residues. The germline V gene encodes CDR1 SGHDT and CDR2 YYEEEE. The CDR3 DNA reads as TGTGCCAGTTCTATGAGACAGGCCTTACACAATGAGCAGTTCTTC. Protein: CASSMRQALHNEQFF.

The rearrangement joins TRBV28 to TRBJ2-7, with 9 positions matching TRBD2. Trimming took 4 bases from V and 0 from J; bases not matched to a gene: 7. The CDR3 is 16 residues long. From germline, CDR1 is MDHEN and CDR2 SYDVKM. This CDR3 is CASSSPWRGGSYEQYF. CDR3 in DNA: TGTGCCAGCAGTTCCCCCTGGCGGGGGGGCTCCTACGAGCAGTACTTC.